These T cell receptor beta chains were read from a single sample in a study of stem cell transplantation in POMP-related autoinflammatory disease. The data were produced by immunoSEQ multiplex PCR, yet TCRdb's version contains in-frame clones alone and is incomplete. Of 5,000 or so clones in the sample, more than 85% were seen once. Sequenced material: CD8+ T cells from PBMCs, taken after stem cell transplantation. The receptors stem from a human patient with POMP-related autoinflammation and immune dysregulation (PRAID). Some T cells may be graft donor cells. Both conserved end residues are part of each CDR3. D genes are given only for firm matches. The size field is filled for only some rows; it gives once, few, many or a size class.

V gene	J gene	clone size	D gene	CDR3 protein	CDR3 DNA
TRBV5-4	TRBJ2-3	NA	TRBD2	CASNQRETSTDTQYF	TGTGCCAGCAACCAGCGGGAGACGAGCACAGATACGCAGTATTTT
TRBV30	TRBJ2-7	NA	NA	CAWSEVSYEQYF	TGTGCCTGGAGTGAGGTCTCCTACGAGCAGTACTTC
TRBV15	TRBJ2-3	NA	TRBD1	CATSSITGGSVADTQYF	TGTGCCACCAGCAGTATTACAGGGGGCTCAGTCGCAGATACGCAGTATTTT
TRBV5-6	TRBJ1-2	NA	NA	CASSFGGSNYGYTF	TGTGCCAGCAGCTTCGGGGGCTCTAACTATGGCTACACCTTC
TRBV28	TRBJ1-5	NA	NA	CASSSDLGNQPQHF	TGTGCCAGCAGTTCGGACTTGGGTAATCAGCCCCAGCATTTT
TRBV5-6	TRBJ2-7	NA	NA	CASSLVTGEGSYEQYF	TGTGCCAGCAGCCTGGTGACAGGGGAGGGATCCTACGAGCAGTACTTC
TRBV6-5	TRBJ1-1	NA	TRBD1	CATHGQGYMDTEAFF	TGTGCCACTCACGGACAGGGGTATATGGACACTGAAGCTTTCTTT
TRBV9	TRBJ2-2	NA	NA	CASSDQAGELFF	TGTGCCAGCAGCGATCAGGCCGGGGAGCTGTTTTTT
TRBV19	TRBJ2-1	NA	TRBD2	CASRGGSESWEQFF	TGTGCCAGTAGGGGCGGGAGTGAAAGTTGGGAGCAGTTCTTC
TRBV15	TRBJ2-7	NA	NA	CATSRVAGGSYEQYF	TGTGCCACCAGCAGAGTGGCCGGGGGCTCCTACGAGCAGTACTTC
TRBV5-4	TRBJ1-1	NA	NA	CASSRPENTEAFF	TGTGCCAGCAGCAGGCCAGAGAACACTGAAGCTTTCTTT
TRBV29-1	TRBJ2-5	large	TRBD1	CSTKGQGLETQYF	TGCAGCACTAAGGGACAGGGTTTGGAGACCCAGTACTTC
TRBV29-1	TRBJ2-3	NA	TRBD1	CSVPGQGIFTDTQYF	TGCAGCGTTCCGGGACAGGGTATTTTCACAGATACGCAGTATTTT
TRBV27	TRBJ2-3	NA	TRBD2	CASSAGLADLYF	TGTGCCAGCAGTGCGGGACTAGCGGATTTGTATTTT
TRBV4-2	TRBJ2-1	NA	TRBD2	CASSQDSVGAGLAGGPSYNEQFF	TGTGCCAGCAGCCAAGATTCGGTAGGGGCCGGACTAGCGGGAGGCCCTTCCTACAATGAGCAGTTCTTC
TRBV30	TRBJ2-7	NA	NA	CAWSADSDYEQYF	TGTGCCTGGAGTGCCGACAGTGACTACGAGCAGTACTTC
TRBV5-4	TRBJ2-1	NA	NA	CASSPWDRSYNEQFF	TGTGCCAGCAGCCCTTGGGACCGAAGCTACAATGAGCAGTTCTTC
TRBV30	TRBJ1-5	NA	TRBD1	CAWSVGTGFQPQHF	TGTGCCTGGAGTGTTGGGACAGGGTTTCAGCCCCAGCATTTT
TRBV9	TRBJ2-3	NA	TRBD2	CASSVGRLAGGDTQYF	TGTGCCAGCAGCGTAGGGAGATTAGCGGGAGGGGATACGCAGTATTTT
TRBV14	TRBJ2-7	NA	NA	CASSQDRATLSYEQYF	TGTGCCAGCAGCCAAGATCGCGCCACCCTCTCCTACGAGCAGTACTTC
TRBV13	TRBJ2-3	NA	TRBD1	CASSLVGTGFVDTQYF	TGTGCCAGCAGCTTAGTTGGGACAGGGTTTGTAGATACGCAGTATTTT
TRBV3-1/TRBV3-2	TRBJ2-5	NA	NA	CASSQDSIGGPLKETQYF	TGTGCCAGCAGCCAAGATTCTATCGGGGGACCCCTGAAAGAGACCCAGTACTTC
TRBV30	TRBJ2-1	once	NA	CAWSGAAPRRGEQFF	TGTGCCTGGAGCGGAGCGGCCCCCAGGAGGGGTGAGCAGTTCTTC
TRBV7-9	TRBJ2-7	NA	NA	CASSSTYEQYF	TGTGCCAGCAGCTCAACCTACGAGCAGTACTTC
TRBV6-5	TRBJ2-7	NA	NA	CASSYSRSYEQYF	TGTGCCAGCAGTTACTCCCGGAGCTACGAGCAGTACTTC
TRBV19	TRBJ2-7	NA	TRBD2	CASSSDGRSYEQYF	TGTGCCAGTAGTTCCGACGGGAGGTCTTACGAGCAGTACTTC
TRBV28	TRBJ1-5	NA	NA	CASSSRPRQPQHF	TGTGCCAGCAGTTCGCGACCACGTCAGCCCCAGCATTTT
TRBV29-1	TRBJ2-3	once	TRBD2	CSVLQPGPGGDTQYF	TGCAGCGTTCTACAACCAGGACCGGGAGGGGATACGCAGTATTTT
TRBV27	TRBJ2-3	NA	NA	CASSLRGLTSTDTQYF	TGTGCCAGCAGTTTACGGGGACTTACTAGCACAGATACGCAGTATTTT